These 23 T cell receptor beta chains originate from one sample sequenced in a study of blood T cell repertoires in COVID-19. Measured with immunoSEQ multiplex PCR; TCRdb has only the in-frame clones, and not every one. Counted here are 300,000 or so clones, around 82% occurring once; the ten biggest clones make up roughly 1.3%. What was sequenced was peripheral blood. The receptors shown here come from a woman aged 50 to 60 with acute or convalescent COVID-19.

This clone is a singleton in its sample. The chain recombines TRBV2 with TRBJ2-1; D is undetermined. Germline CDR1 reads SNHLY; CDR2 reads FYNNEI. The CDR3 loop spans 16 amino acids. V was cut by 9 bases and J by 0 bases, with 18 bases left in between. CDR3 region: CASSGVVRSSYNEQFF. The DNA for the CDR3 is TGTGCCAGTTCGGGTGTAGTAAGGAGCTCCTACAATGAGCAGTTCTTC.

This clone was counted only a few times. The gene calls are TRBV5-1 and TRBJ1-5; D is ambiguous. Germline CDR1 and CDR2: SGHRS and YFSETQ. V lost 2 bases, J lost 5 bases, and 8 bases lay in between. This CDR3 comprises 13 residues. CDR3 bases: TGCGCCAGCAGCTTATCGGTGGATCAGCCCCAGCATTTT. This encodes CASSLSVDQPQHF.

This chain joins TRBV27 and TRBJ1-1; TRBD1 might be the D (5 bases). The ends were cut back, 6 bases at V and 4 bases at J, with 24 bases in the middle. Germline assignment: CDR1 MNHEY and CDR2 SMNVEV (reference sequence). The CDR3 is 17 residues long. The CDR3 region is CASRKRLGIPGFTEAFF. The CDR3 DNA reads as TGTGCCAGCAGAAAAAGGTTGGGGATCCCAGGGTTCACTGAAGCTTTCTTT.

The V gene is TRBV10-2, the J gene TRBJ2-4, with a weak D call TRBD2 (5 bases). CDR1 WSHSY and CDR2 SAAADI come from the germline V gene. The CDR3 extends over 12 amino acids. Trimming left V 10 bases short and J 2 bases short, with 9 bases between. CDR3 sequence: CATAGTKNIQYF. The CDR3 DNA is TGCGCCACCGCGGGTACCAAAAACATTCAGTACTTC.

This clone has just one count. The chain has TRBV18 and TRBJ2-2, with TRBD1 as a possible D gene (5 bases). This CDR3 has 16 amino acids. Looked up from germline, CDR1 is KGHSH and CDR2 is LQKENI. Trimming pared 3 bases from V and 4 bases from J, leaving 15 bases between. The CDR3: CASSPDRLYLTGELFF. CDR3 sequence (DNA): TGTGCCAGCTCACCCGACAGACTCTACCTCACCGGGGAGCTGTTTTTT.

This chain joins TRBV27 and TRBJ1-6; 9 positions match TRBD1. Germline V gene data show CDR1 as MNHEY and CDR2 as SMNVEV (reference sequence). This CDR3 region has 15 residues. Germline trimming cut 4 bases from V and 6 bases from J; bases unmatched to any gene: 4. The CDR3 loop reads CASSSDRGGNSPLHF. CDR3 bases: TGTGCCAGCAGTTCGGACAGGGGTGGTAATTCACCCCTCCACTTT.

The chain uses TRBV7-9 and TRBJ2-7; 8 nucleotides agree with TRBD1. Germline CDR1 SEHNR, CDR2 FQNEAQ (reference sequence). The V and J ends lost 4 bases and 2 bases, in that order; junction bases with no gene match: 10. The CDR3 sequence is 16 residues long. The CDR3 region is CASSSSEGTGAYEQYV. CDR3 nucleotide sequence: TGTGCCAGCAGCTCCTCCGAGGGGACAGGAGCCTACGAGCAGTACGTC.

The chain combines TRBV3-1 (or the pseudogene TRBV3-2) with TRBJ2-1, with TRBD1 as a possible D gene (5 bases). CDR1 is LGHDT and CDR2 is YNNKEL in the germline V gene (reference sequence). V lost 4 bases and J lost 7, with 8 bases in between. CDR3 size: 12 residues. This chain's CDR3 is CASSLRDNEQFF. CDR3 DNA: TGTGCCAGCAGCCTCAGGGATAATGAGCAGTTCTTC.

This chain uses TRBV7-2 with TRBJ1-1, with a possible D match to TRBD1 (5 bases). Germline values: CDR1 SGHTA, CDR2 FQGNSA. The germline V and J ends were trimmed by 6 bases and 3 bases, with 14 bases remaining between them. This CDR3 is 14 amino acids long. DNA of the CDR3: TGTGCCAGCAGGTTCAGCCCGGGGGACACTGAAGCTTTCTTT. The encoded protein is CASRFSPGDTEAFF.

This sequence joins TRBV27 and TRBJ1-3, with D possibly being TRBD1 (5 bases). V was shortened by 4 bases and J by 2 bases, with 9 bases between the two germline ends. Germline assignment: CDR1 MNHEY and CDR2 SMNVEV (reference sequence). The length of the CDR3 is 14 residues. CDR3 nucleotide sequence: TGTGCCAGCAGTTCCAGGGTACCTGGAAACACCATATATTTT. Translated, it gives CASSSRVPGNTIYF.

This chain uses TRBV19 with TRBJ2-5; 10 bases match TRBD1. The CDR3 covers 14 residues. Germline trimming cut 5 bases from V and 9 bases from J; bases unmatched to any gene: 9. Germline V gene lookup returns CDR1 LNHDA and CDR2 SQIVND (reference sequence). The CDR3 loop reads CASSLGQGTMAQYF. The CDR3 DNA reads TGTGCCAGTAGTTTGGGACAGGGGACGATGGCCCAGTACTTC.

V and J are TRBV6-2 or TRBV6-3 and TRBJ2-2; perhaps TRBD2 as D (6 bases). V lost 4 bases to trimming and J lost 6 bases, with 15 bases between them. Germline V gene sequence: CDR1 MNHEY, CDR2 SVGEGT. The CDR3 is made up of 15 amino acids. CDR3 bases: TGTGCCAGCAGTTCACCGGGACTCCTCCCCGGGGAGCTGTTTTTT. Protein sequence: CASSSPGLLPGELFF.

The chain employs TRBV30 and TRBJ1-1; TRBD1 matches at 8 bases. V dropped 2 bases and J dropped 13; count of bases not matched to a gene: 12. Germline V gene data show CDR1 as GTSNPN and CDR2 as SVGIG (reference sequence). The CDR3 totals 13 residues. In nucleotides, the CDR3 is TGTGCCTGGAGTCTATCCGGAGGACAGGGAGTTTTCTTT. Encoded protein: CAWSLSGGQGVFF.

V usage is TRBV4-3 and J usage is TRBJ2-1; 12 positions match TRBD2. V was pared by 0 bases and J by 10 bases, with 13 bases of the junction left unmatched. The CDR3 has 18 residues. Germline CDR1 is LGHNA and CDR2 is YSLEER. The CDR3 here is CASSQDLATSGRWGEQFF. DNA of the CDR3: TGCGCCAGCAGCCAAGATCTTGCCACTAGCGGGAGGTGGGGGGAGCAGTTCTTC.

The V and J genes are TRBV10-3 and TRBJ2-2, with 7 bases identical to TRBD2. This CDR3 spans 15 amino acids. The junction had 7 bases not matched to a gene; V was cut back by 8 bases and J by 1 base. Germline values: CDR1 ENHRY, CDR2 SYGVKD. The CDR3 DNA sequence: TGTGCCATCCTCCAGGTAGCGGGGAACACCGGGGAGCTGTTTTTT. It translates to CAILQVAGNTGELFF.

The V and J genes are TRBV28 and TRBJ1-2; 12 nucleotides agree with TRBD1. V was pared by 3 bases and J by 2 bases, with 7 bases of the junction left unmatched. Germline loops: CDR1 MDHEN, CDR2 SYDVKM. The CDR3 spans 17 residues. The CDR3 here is CASSLVGTGGFNYGYTF. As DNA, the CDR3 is TGTGCCAGCAGTTTGGTCGGGACAGGGGGCTTCAACTATGGCTACACCTTC.

The CDR3 sequence is CASRRGGATNEKLFF. CDR3 DNA: TGTGCCAGCAGGAGAGGGGGAGCAACTAATGAAAAACTGTTTTTT. V gene TRBV6-4 combines with J gene TRBJ1-4; maybe TRBD1 (6 bases). V lost 6 bases and J lost 0, with 11 bases in between. CDR1 MRHNA and CDR2 SNTAGT come from the germline V gene. The CDR3 runs 15 residues.

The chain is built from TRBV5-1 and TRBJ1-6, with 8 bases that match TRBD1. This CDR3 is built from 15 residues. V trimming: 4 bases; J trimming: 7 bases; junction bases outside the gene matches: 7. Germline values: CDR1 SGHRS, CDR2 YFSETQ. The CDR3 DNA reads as TGCGCCAGCAGCGTGGAGGGACAGGAAAATTCACCCCTCCACTTT. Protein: CASSVEGQENSPLHF.

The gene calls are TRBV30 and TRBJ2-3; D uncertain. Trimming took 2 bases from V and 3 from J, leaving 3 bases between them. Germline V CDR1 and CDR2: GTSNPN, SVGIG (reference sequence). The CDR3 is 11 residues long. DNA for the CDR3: TGTGCCTGGAGTACTACAGATACGCAGTATTTT. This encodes CAWSTTDTQYF. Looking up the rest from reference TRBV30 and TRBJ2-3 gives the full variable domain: SQTIHQWPATLVQPVGSPLSLECTVEGTSNPNLYWYRQAAGRGLQLLFYSVGIGQISSEVPQNLSASRPQDRQFILSSKKLLLSDSGFYLCAWSTTDTQYFGPGTRLTVL.

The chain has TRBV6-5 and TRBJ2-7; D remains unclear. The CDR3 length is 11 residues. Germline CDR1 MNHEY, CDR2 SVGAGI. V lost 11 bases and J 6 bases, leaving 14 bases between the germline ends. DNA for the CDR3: TGTGCCGGGCGAATGGGCTTCGAGCAGTACTTC. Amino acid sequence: CAGRMGFEQYF.

As DNA, the CDR3 is TGTGCCAGCAGCTTCTTAGGGGCGGCCGACTACACCTTC. Amino acids: CASSFLGAADYTF. V is TRBV5-4 and J is TRBJ1-2; D is perhaps TRBD1 (5 bases). V lost 2 bases and J 10 bases, leaving 15 bases between the germline ends. In germline, CDR1 is SGHNT, CDR2 YYREEE (reference sequence). The CDR3 is made up of 13 amino acids.

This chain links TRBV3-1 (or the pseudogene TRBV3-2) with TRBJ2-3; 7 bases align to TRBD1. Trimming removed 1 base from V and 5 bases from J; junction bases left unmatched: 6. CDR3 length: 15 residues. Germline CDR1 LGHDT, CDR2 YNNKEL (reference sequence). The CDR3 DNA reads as TGTGCCAGCAGCCAAGGACAGGGTAACGGAGATACGCAGTATTTT. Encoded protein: CASSQGQGNGDTQYF.

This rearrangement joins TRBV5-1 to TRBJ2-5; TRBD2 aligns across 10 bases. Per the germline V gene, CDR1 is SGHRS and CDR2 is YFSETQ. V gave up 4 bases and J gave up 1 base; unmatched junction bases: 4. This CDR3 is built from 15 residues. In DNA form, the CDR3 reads TGCGCCAGCAGCGTACTAGCGGGGCCCCAAGAGACCCAGTACTTC. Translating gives CASSVLAGPQETQYF.